This passage covers 27 T cell receptor beta chains from one sample sequenced in a study of shared clonotypes between healthy human individuals. Assay: immunoSEQ multiplex PCR; the TCRdb copy retains only in-frame clones and omits some. The sample lists 2 million to 2.5 million clones; 85% to 95% were seen once. Input material: naive CD4+ T cells from PBMCs. Subset specified: CD45RA+ positively selected. The receptors stem from a man younger than 35 in good health. Some clones in this sample may be carry-over from other donors' samples.

V and J are TRBV15 and TRBJ1-4; D gene unclear. V shed 5 bases and J shed 6 bases, with 10 bases lying between them. Germline V gives CDR1 LNHNV, CDR2 YYDKDF (reference sequence). This CDR3 has 13 residues. CDR3 loop: CATSGEADEKLFF. CDR3 DNA sequence: TGTGCCACCAGCGGGGAGGCGGATGAAAAACTGTTTTTT.

V usage is TRBV12-5 and J usage is TRBJ2-5, with 7 bases lining up with TRBD1. Per germline, CDR1 LGHNT and CDR2 FRNRAP. The CDR3 loop spans 14 amino acids. After removal of 5 bases from V and 5 bases from J, the junction contained 8 bases not matched to a gene. This CDR3 reads CASGIGTEGETQYF. As DNA, the CDR3 is TGTGCTAGTGGTATCGGGACAGAGGGGGAGACCCAGTACTTC.

This chain connects TRBV9 to TRBJ2-3; D gene uncertain. The V gene's germline CDR1 is SGDLS and CDR2 YYNGEE. Trimming cost V 3 bases and J 4 bases, with 18 bases left between them. The CDR3 sequence is 16 residues long. The chain's CDR3 is CASSAPSGPNPDTQYF. CDR3 bases: TGTGCCAGCAGCGCCCCCTCCGGCCCAAATCCAGATACGCAGTATTTT. Full variable domain (missing parts from reference TRBV9 and TRBJ2-3): DSGVTQTPKHLITATGQRVTLRCSPRSGDLSVYWYQQSLDQGLQFLIQYYNGEERAKGNILERFSAQQFPDLHSELNLSSLELGDSALYFCASSAPSGPNPDTQYFGPGTRLTVL.

This CDR3 reads CASRQDRGTDTQYF. The CDR3 nucleotides are TGTGCCAGCAGACAGGACAGAGGCACAGATACGCAGTATTTT. The V gene is TRBV28, the J gene TRBJ2-3, with D possibly being TRBD1 (6 bases). Germline values: CDR1 MDHEN, CDR2 SYDVKM. The CDR3 spans 14 residues. Deletions cut 6 bases from V and 1 base from J, with 11 bases between.

This chain uses TRBV28 with TRBJ1-4; 8 bases map to TRBD1. Germline lookup yields CDR1 MDHEN and CDR2 SYDVKM. J was trimmed by 7 bases and V by 4 bases; bases with no gene match: 5. This CDR3 region has 14 residues. The CDR3 nucleotides read TGTGCCAGCAGTTCCCGCAGGGGGCCTGAAAAACTGTTTTTT. Protein product: CASSSRRGPEKLFF.

This rearrangement joins TRBV9 to TRBJ1-2; D remains ambiguous. CDR1 and CDR2 (germline): SGDLS, YYNGEE. The CDR3 length is 13 residues. V gave up 0 bases and J gave up 6 bases, with 9 bases separating them. The chain's CDR3 is CASSVEPGHGYTF. DNA of the CDR3: TGTGCCAGCAGCGTAGAGCCCGGGCATGGCTACACCTTC.

This chain connects TRBV7-2 to TRBJ1-2, with 8 bases that match TRBD1. CDR3 size: 17 residues. Germline trimming cut 2 bases from V and 0 bases from J; bases unmatched to any gene: 8. The germline V gene encodes CDR1 SGHTA and CDR2 FQGNSA. CDR3 loop: CASSLYWGDRSNYGYTF. The CDR3 bases are TGTGCCAGCAGCTTATATTGGGGGGACAGGTCTAACTATGGCTACACCTTC.

The J gene is TRBJ2-3, the V gene TRBV7-9, with D uncertain. The CDR3 runs 18 residues. Germline lookup yields CDR1 SEHNR and CDR2 FQNEAQ (reference sequence). V was shortened by 3 bases and J by 4 bases, with 23 bases between the two germline ends. CDR3 region: CASSFPPVGPRSADTQYF. The CDR3 DNA sequence: TGTGCCAGCAGCTTCCCGCCCGTCGGACCCAGGTCGGCAGATACGCAGTATTTT.

The gene calls are TRBV2 and TRBJ2-3; 8 bases agree with TRBD2. CDR3 length: 13 amino acids. J gave up 10 bases and V 4 bases, and 7 bases lay outside the gene matches. Germline V CDR1 and CDR2: SNHLY, FYNNEI. CDR3 nucleotide sequence: TGTGCCAGCAGTGCCCTAGCGGGTGGGGCGCAGTATTTT. It codes for CASSALAGGAQYF. The full variable domain, in which reference TRBV2 and TRBJ2-3 provide the parts outside the CDR3, is EPEVTQTPSHQVTQMGQEVILRCVPISNHLYFYWYRQILGQKVEFLVSFYNNEISEKSEIFDDQFSVERPDGSNFTLKIRSTKLEDSAMYFCASSALAGGAQYFGPGTRLTVL.

V usage is TRBV28 and J usage is TRBJ2-2; tentative D call: TRBD2 (6 bases). This CDR3 region has 16 residues. The V gene lost 5 bases and the J gene lost 11 bases, with 24 bases spanning the gap. The germline V gene has CDR1 MDHEN and CDR2 SYDVKM. The DNA of the CDR3 is TGTGCCAGCAGTCTGGGAGGCGCTCTTAAGGATTTTGAGCTGTTTTTT. It codes for CASSLGGALKDFELFF.

The rearrangement uses TRBV6-5 and TRBJ2-7; 7 bases line up with TRBD1. Germline CDR1 reads MNHEY; CDR2 reads SVGAGI. There are 15 residues in the CDR3. After removal of 6 bases from V and 4 bases from J, the junction contained 12 bases not matched to a gene. CDR3 DNA sequence: TGTGCCAGCAGCTACCGGGACAGCAGAGTATACGAGCAGTACTTC. Its translation is CASSYRDSRVYEQYF.

On this clone itself: In the same sample, other DNA sequences code for this CDR3. The chain employs TRBV5-4 and TRBJ2-7, with D unclear. The V gene lost 3 bases and the J gene lost 1 base, with 8 bases spanning the gap. The CDR3 spans 13 residues. Germline CDR1 and CDR2: SGHNT and YYREEE (reference sequence). The CDR3 DNA reads TGTGCCAGCAGCTCAACGGAGTCCTACGAGCAGTACTTC. Translating gives CASSSTESYEQYF.

This rearrangement joins TRBV5-1 to TRBJ1-1, with D possibly matching TRBD1 (6 bases). V was cut by 4 bases and J by 5 bases, with 12 bases left in between. The CDR3 is 13 residues long. Germline values: CDR1 SGHRS, CDR2 YFSETQ. The CDR3 DNA sequence: TGCGCCAGCAGCCGGGGGGCTCGTACTGAAGCTTTCTTT. The encoded protein is CASSRGARTEAFF.

The rearrangement links TRBV12-5 to TRBJ2-1; 11 nucleotides match TRBD2. The CDR3 is 16 residues long. Germline CDR1 LGHNT, CDR2 FRNRAP. J gave up 4 bases and V 4 bases, and 6 bases lay outside the gene matches. In DNA form, the CDR3 reads TGTGCTAGTGGTTCACGGACTAGCGGGCGGTACAATGAGCAGTTCTTC. It codes for CASGSRTSGRYNEQFF.

The genes are TRBV5-1 and TRBJ2-1, with 12 bases matching TRBD1. With 7 bases clipped from V and 7 bases from J, the junction kept 9 bases outside the gene matches. The CDR3 has 15 residues. The V gene's germline CDR1 is SGHRS and CDR2 YFSETQ. CDR3 in amino acids: CASRPGTGGANEQFF. CDR3 DNA sequence: TGCGCCAGCCGCCCCGGGACAGGGGGCGCGAATGAGCAGTTCTTC.

A word on this clone: Additional DNA sequences in this sample encode the identical CDR3. The rearrangement joins TRBV7-2 to TRBJ2-3; TRBD1 aligns across 7 bases. CDR3 size: 14 residues. V lost 4 bases to trimming and J lost 2 bases; unmatched junction nucleotides: 3. CDR1 is SGHTA and CDR2 is FQGNSA in the germline V gene. The CDR3 is CASSSDRATDTQYF. As DNA, the CDR3 is TGTGCCAGCAGCTCCGACAGGGCCACAGATACGCAGTATTTT.

The chain uses TRBV5-1 and TRBJ2-1; TRBD2 matches at 7 bases. The CDR3 is made up of 13 amino acids. The V gene end was trimmed by 3 bases and the J gene end by 6 bases; junction bases not matched to a gene: 3. Germline V gene sequence: CDR1 SGHRS, CDR2 YFSETQ. CDR3 sequence: CASSSGLVNEQFF. In nucleotides, the CDR3 is TGCGCCAGCAGCTCCGGACTAGTCAATGAGCAGTTCTTC.

The chain joins TRBV4-2 to TRBJ2-5, with 11 bases matching TRBD2. The CDR3 contains 17 residues. The germline V gene has CDR1 LGHNA and CDR2 YNFKEQ. J was trimmed by 5 bases and V by 0 bases; bases with no gene match: 8. CDR3 DNA: TGTGCCAGCAGCCAAGATCCACTAGCGGGAGCGGGTGAGACCCAGTACTTC. The encoded protein is CASSQDPLAGAGETQYF.

The chain recombines TRBV7-2 with TRBJ2-7; D gene unclear. Trimming took off 1 base at V and 6 bases at J, with 7 bases between the two ends. This CDR3 is 12 amino acids long. Germline values: CDR1 SGHTA, CDR2 FQGNSA. CDR3 protein: CASSLGVFEQYF. The CDR3 nucleotides are TGTGCCAGCAGCTTAGGGGTGTTCGAGCAGTACTTC.

The chain recombines TRBV28 with TRBJ1-3; a weak D match, TRBD1 (5 bases). CDR3 length equals 16 residues. Germline lookup yields CDR1 MDHEN and CDR2 SYDVKM. Trimming took off 1 base at V and 0 bases at J, with 10 bases between the two ends. The CDR3 nucleotides read TGTGCCAGCAGTTTATTGGGGGTTATCTCTGGAAACACCATATATTTT. Translation: CASSLLGVISGNTIYF.

The J gene is TRBJ2-7, the V gene TRBV19; the match to TRBD2 covers 11 bases. Trimming at V came to 4 bases and at J to 0 bases, leaving 5 bases not matched to a gene. This CDR3 spans 16 amino acids. The germline V gene has CDR1 LNHDA and CDR2 SQIVND (reference sequence). The CDR3 here is CASSKLAGGVSYEQYF. For the CDR3, the DNA is TGTGCCAGTAGTAAATTAGCGGGAGGGGTCTCCTACGAGCAGTACTTC.

The chain uses TRBV7-3 and TRBJ2-1; perhaps TRBD2 as D (6 bases). The CDR3 extends over 17 amino acids. Germline V CDR1 and CDR2: SGHTA, FQGTGA. V lost 2 bases, J lost 0 bases, and 14 bases lay in between. The CDR3 nucleotides read TGTGCCAGCAGCTTACGACCCGCGGGGAGCTCCTACAATGAGCAGTTCTTC. Residues: CASSLRPAGSSYNEQFF. Filled out from reference TRBV7-3 and TRBJ2-1, the complete variable domain reads GAGVSQTPSNKVTEKGKYVELRCDPISGHTALYWYRQSLGQGPEFLIYFQGTGAADDSGLPNDRFFAVRPEGSVSTLKIQRTERGDSAVYLCASSLRPAGSSYNEQFFGPGTRLTVL.

This chain connects TRBV2 to TRBJ2-1; 9 bases are shared with TRBD2. J gave up 5 bases and V 6 bases, and 2 bases lay outside the gene matches. Germline loops: CDR1 SNHLY, CDR2 FYNNEI. The CDR3 has 13 residues. The CDR3 loop reads CASRASGNNEQFF. CDR3 DNA: TGTGCCAGCAGAGCTAGCGGGAACAATGAGCAGTTCTTC.

To note about this clone: Additional DNA sequences in this sample encode the identical CDR3. This chain links TRBV7-2 with TRBJ1-4; D uncertain. Trimming pared 4 bases from V and 0 bases from J, leaving 6 bases between. The CDR3 extends over 14 amino acids. Germline loops: CDR1 SGHTA, CDR2 FQGNSA. The DNA of the CDR3 is TGTGCCAGCAGCTGGACGGCAACTAATGAAAAACTGTTTTTT. Translated, it gives CASSWTATNEKLFF.

V is TRBV11-2 and J is TRBJ2-2, with 10 bases lining up with TRBD2. J lost 5 bases, V lost 5 bases, and 11 bases had no gene match. Germline V lookup: CDR1 SGHAT, CDR2 FQNNGV. This CDR3 comprises 17 residues. CDR3 sequence (DNA): TGTGCCAGCAGCCGCGGGGCTAGCGGGAGTCGAACCGGGGAGCTGTTTTTT. Protein: CASSRGASGSRTGELFF.

The genes are TRBV6-1 and TRBJ2-3; perhaps TRBD2 as D (5 bases). CDR3 length equals 15 residues. Germline CDR1 MNHNS, CDR2 SASEGT. Trimming shortened V by 4 bases and J by 4 bases, and 15 bases separated the two germline ends. CDR3 sequence reads: CASSALGRISDTQYF. CDR3 coding DNA: TGTGCCAGCAGTGCACTAGGGAGAATCTCAGATACGCAGTATTTT.

The chain combines TRBV5-1 with TRBJ2-1; the match to TRBD2 covers 8 bases. The germline CDR1 and CDR2 sequences are SGHRS and YFSETQ. This CDR3 contains 13 residues. V lost 3 bases and J lost 8; bases outside the gene matches: 4. The CDR3 DNA reads TGCGCCAGCAGCTCGGGAGGGCCGGATGAGCAGTTCTTC. Protein product: CASSSGGPDEQFF. Full variable domain (remainder filled in from reference TRBV5-1 and TRBJ2-1): KAGVTQTPRYLIKTRGQQVTLSCSPISGHRSVSWYQQTPGQGLQFLFEYFSETQRNKGNFPGRFSGRQFSNSRSEMNVSTLELGDSALYLCASSSGGPDEQFFGPGTRLTVL.